A single T cell receptor beta chain is shown here with its context. What it binds is not known. The method was immunoSEQ multiplex PCR; TCRdb's version includes in-frame clones alone and lacks a portion of them. In the table there are around 86,000 clones, 90% to 95% of which are singletons. In germline, CDR1 is LGHNA, CDR2 YNFKEQ. The CDR3 loop spans 16 amino acids. V lost 4 bases and J lost 5; bases outside the gene matches: 9. Related graft donors supplied nonmyeloablative bone marrow transplants, and mixed chimerism was transient. The sample originates from a study of Tregs in tolerant kidney transplant recipients. Overall study findings and caveats: This study did not directly address biological reproducibility. Some patients' samples used different primers over time, so nucleotide sequences weren't comparable.

The material was CD4+ T cells from blood (PBMCs), obtained 24 months after the transplant. The sequence was obtained from a human patient who received a combined kidney and bone marrow transplant. Some T cells here may be from the graft donor. The chain couples TRBV4-2 to TRBJ2-1; 9 bases fit TRBD2. Here the CDR3 reads CASSPMGGGANNEQFF. CDR3 bases: TGTGCCAGCAGCCCCATGGGCGGGGGGGCCAACAATGAGCAGTTCTTC.